This T cell receptor beta chain was documented in a study of T cell responses to AZD1222 COVID-19 vaccine. Overall study findings and caveats: It should be noted that donors were predominantly white British and more often female, and clonal diversity was possibly underestimated. Elevations in Spike-specific TCR breadth and depth followed administration of two AZD1222 doses. AZD1222 recipients seropositive at baseline numbered only five to seven.

Libraries were prepared by immunoSEQ multiplex PCR; TCRdb keeps only in-frame clonotypes and omits some of them. The data show about 150,000 clones, about nine tenths seen once. Trimming cost V 5 bases and J 6 bases, with 8 bases left between them. Looked up from germline, CDR1 is LNHDA and CDR2 is SQIVND (reference sequence). The CDR3 covers 13 residues. Notes on this clone: No antigen is known for it.

This rearrangement joins TRBV19 to TRBJ1-6; no clear D gene. This specimen consisted of peripheral blood, obtained on day 0 of AZD1222 vaccination. The clonotype comes from an adult in good health. The CDR3 loop is CASSSLTNSPLHF. The CDR3 nucleotides are TGTGCCAGTAGTTCCCTGACTAATTCACCCCTCCACTTT.